This TCR beta chain was profiled in a study of low-dose radiotherapy and immunotherapy resistance in tumors. Study background: Participants were given intravenous cyclophosphamide 200 mg/m2 every two weeks, one day before radiation and immunotherapy.

Primers targeting TRAV and TRBV primed first-strand cDNA, covering alpha and beta chains. The PCR that amplified TCRs ran for approximately 20 cycles, relying on a constant-region primer and a V-primer adapter. TCRdb re-called the reads through MiXCR, storing one row per CDR3 protein. Among under 95,000 distinct CDR3 sequences listed, around 17% were seen once. The time point: after trial treatment. This sample's treatment: LDRT plus nivolumab, ipilimumab, low-dose cyclophosphamide and aspirin (RACIN trial). Germline V gives CDR1 SGHRS, CDR2 YFSETQ. The CDR3 is 14 residues long. V lost 5 bases to trimming and J lost 8 bases, with 19 bases between them.

Source: PBMCs, taken after low-dose radiotherapy plus immunotherapy. This sequence was found in a male donor with prostate cancer. This chain uses TRBV5-1 with TRBJ1-1; D is possibly TRBD1 (6 bases). Here the CDR3 DNA reads TGCGCCAGCAGTGATACCGCAGGGGCCGGAGAAGCTTTCTTT. It translates to CASSDTAGAGEAFF.